Below, one T cell receptor beta chain is given with its context. This entry is derived from a study of blood T cell repertoires in COVID-19. Study overall: The analysed material was cDNA or gDNA that came from T cells, B-cell-depleted T cells, or PBMCs.

This CDR3 is built from 16 residues. Looked up from germline, CDR1 is SGHRS and CDR2 is YFSETQ. V lost 2 bases, J lost 3 bases, and 8 bases stayed unmatched. The method was immunoSEQ multiplex PCR; TCRdb's version includes in-frame clones alone and lacks a portion of them. Of tens of thousands of clones in the sample, roughly 85% are singletons; the top ten hold about 25%. The specimen sequenced was peripheral blood. V is TRBV5-1 and J is TRBJ2-3; TRBD2 matches 8 bases. The receptor was isolated from a man aged 60 to 69 with active or convalescent COVID-19. The CDR3 protein is CASSFGGDVFTDTQYF. In DNA, the CDR3 is TGCGCCAGCAGCTTCGGGGGGGATGTGTTTACAGATACGCAGTATTTT.